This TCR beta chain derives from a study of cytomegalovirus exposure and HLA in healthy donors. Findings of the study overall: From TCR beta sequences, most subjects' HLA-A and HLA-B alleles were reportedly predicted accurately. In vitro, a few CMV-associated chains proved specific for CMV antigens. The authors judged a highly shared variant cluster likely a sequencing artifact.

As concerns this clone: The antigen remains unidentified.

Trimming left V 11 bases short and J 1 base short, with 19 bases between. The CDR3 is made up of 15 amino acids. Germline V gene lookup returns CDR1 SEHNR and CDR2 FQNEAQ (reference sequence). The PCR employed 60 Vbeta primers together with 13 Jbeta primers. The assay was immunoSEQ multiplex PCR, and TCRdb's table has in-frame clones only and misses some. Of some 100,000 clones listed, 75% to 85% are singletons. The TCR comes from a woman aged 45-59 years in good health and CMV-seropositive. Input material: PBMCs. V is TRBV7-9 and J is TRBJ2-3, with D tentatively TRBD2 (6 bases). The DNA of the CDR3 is TGTGCCTCCCGGGAGAAAAGGGCTGGCACAGATACGCAGTATTTT. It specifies CASREKRAGTDTQYF.